This T cell receptor (beta chain) was captured in a study of cytomegalovirus exposure and HLA in healthy donors. Study findings and constraints: Under in vitro conditions, a few CMV-associated chains were confirmed as specific for CMV antigens. Reports indicated that the classifier achieved high specificity and sensitivity in diagnosing cytomegalovirus status. In an earlier analysis, most TCR beta V segments were productive about 87% or about 30% of the time.

Use of 60 Vbeta and 13 Jbeta primers characterized the PCR. In the source study's methods: Some 10 million of the roughly 80 million unique TCR beta chains counted in a later analysis were shared. The repertoire was sequenced with immunoSEQ multiplex PCR; TCRdb's copy has only in-frame clones and lacks some. V and J calls and clone size are copied from that table; D and trimming were computed from the DNA. Among around 120,000 clones listed, more than 80% were seen once. In the case of this clone: What it binds is unknown.

The germline V and J ends were trimmed by 4 bases and 7 bases, with 15 bases remaining between them. This CDR3 spans 14 amino acids. Germline V gives CDR1 SGHRS, CDR2 YFSETQ. The TCR comes from a male donor in good health and CMV-seronegative. Input material: PBMCs. The chain carries TRBV5-1 and TRBJ2-1; D is unresolved. The CDR3 nucleotides are TGCGCCAGCAGCCATTCGATGAGGAGTAATGAGCAGTTCTTC. This encodes CASSHSMRSNEQFF.